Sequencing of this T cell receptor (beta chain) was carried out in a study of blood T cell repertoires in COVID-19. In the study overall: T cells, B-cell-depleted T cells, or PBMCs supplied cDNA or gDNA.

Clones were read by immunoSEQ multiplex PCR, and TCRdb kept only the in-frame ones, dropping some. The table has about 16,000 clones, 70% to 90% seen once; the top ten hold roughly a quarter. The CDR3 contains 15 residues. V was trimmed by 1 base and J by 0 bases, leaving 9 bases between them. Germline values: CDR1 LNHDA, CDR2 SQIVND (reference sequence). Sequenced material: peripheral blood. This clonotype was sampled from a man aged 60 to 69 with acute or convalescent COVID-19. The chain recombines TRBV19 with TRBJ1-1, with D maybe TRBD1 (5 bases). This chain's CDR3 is CASSIGGTMNTEAFF. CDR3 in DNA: TGTGCCAGTAGTATAGGCGGGACTATGAACACTGAAGCTTTCTTT.